This entry lists 16 T cell receptor beta chains sequenced from one sample in a study of T-cell reconstitution after alpha-beta-depleted transplantation in children (dated by TCRdb to 2016 to 2017). The treatment or condition tag for this specimen amounts to: allogeneic hematopoietic cell transplantation with graft depleted of TCRalphabeta T cells and CD19 B cells. The method was PCR. The instrument was an Illumina HiSeq 2500. TCR libraries were prepared with molecular barcoding, using unique molecular identifiers to normalize TCRbeta repertoire quantification. TCRdb passed the public sequencing reads through fastp at Q25 and MiXCR, retaining productive beta sequences. Entries that share a CDR3 protein sequence are merged under the most common genes and DNA. This sample holds about 250,000 distinct CDR3 sequences; roughly a quarter were observed only once. Around 4.8% of the sample goes to the ten largest clones.

Sequenced here: PBMCs, mostly from graft donor cells, sampled 360 days after TCRalphabeta/CD19-depleted stem cell transplant. All receptors come from a female patient younger than 10 who had a stem cell transplant for congenital amegakaryocytic thrombocytopenia, so the T cells may come from the graft donor.

This clonotype was picked up a small number of times. V and J are TRBV4-1 and TRBJ2-7; D unresolved. CDR3 length: 15 amino acids. Trimming cost V 0 bases and J 0 bases, with 9 bases left between them. In germline, CDR1 is MGHRA, CDR2 YSYEKL. The CDR3 coding sequence is TGCGCCAGCAGCCAAGATTGGTCTAGCTCCTACGAGCAGTACTTC. Protein sequence: CASSQDWSSSYEQYF.

There are a few counts of this clonotype. The chain couples TRBV4-3 to TRBJ2-7, with 8 bases that match TRBD2. V shed 8 bases and J 2 bases; nucleotides not matched to a gene: 11. The length of the CDR3 is 15 residues. Looked up from germline, CDR1 is LGHNA and CDR2 is YSLEER. The CDR3 nucleotides are TGCGCCAGCCAAGATTCCGGACTAGCTACCTACGAGCAGTACTTC. Residues: CASQDSGLATYEQYF.

This clonotype came up a few times. The CDR3 sequence is CASSPRTDQETQYF. CDR3 in DNA: TGCGCCAGCAGCCCCCGGACAGACCAAGAGACCCAGTACTTC. This chain links TRBV5-1 with TRBJ2-5; perhaps TRBD1 as D (6 bases). CDR3 size: 14 residues. Per the germline V gene, CDR1 is SGHRS and CDR2 is YFSETQ. With 4 bases removed from V and 0 bases from J, the gap between germline ends came to 10 bases.

The gene calls are TRBV20-1 and TRBJ1-1; no clear D. The V gene's germline CDR1 is DFQATT and CDR2 SNEGSKA (reference sequence). Trimming took 0 bases from V and 6 from J, leaving 23 bases between them. The CDR3 sequence is 17 residues long. The CDR3 DNA reads TGCAGTGCTAGAGATCAGAATCCCCAAGAGGGATGGGCTGAAGCTTTCTTT. Protein: CSARDQNPQEGWAEAFF.

The chain is built from TRBV20-1 and TRBJ2-7; 10 bases are shared with TRBD2. Germline V gene lookup returns CDR1 DFQATT and CDR2 SNEGSKA (reference sequence). The CDR3 loop spans 16 amino acids. CDR3 amino acids: CRQCLAGDPSSYEQYF. The DNA for the CDR3 is TGCAGGCAATGCCTAGCGGGAGACCCGAGCTCCTACGAGCAGTACTTC.

This clonotype has a handful of counts. The gene calls are TRBV20-1 and TRBJ2-1, with D possibly TRBD2 on 6 matching bases. Looked up from germline, CDR1 is DFQATT and CDR2 is SNEGSKA (reference sequence). With 4 bases removed from V and 6 bases from J, the gap between germline ends came to 19 bases. CDR3 length: 15 amino acids. The CDR3 region has the DNA TGCAGTGCTAAAGTAGGGCGGGACGTAGGCAATGAGCAGTTCTTC. This codes for CSAKVGRDVGNEQFF.

This clonotype has a handful of counts. This rearrangement joins TRBV6-5 to TRBJ1-5; D unclear. This CDR3 region has 15 residues. V lost 1 base to trimming and J lost 5 bases, with 12 bases between them. Per the germline V gene, CDR1 is MNHEY and CDR2 is SVGAGI. CDR3 sequence: CASSYFQTSDQPQHF. The CDR3 DNA reads as TGTGCCAGCAGTTACTTTCAGACATCAGATCAGCCCCAGCATTTT.

This clonotype was recorded only once. This chain uses TRBV7-9 with TRBJ1-1, with D unclear. CDR1 SEHNR and CDR2 FQNEAQ come from the germline V gene (reference sequence). This CDR3 region has 14 residues. Trimming removed 2 bases from V and 7 bases from J, with 14 bases in between. The CDR3 bases are TGTGCCAGCAGCTTACGGGAGGCCCCCAGTGAAGCTTTCTTT. The encoded protein is CASSLREAPSEAFF.

This clonotype has just a few counts. CDR3 amino acids: CASSQEPLAGETQYF. CDR3 sequence (DNA): TGTGCCAGCAGCCAAGAACCTCTAGCGGGAGAGACCCAGTACTTC. The gene calls are TRBV3-1 and TRBJ2-5; 8 nucleotides align to TRBD2. After removal of 0 bases from V and 4 bases from J, the junction contained 4 bases not matched to a gene. Germline V gives CDR1 LGHDT, CDR2 YNNKEL (reference sequence). The CDR3 has 15 residues.

The table lists this clonotype with a few counts. The rearrangement uses TRBV21-1 and TRBJ2-5; the table gives TRBD1 as D, unverified against the DNA. TRBV21-1 is marked as a pseudogene. The CDR3 is 19 residues long. CDR3 amino acids: CASSNPPPGGARPRKTQYF. CDR3 coding DNA: TGTGCCAGCAGCAATCCCCCACCGGGGGGTGCTAGACCGAGAAAGACCCAGTACTTC.

This clonotype occurred many times. The CDR3 DNA follows: TGTGCCAGCAGTTCGGGACAGGGGATGTCTTTCTATGGCTACACCTTC. Translating gives CASSSGQGMSFYGYTF. The gene calls are TRBV12-3 or TRBV12-4 and TRBJ1-2, with 10 bases lining up with TRBD1. Losses at the gene ends were 4 bases for V and 4 bases for J; bases not matched to a gene: 9. The CDR3 is 16 amino acids.

Only a few counts were recorded for this clonotype. J is TRBJ2-1 and V is TRBV7-8; TRBD2 agrees at 10 bases. CDR3 length equals 20 residues. Looked up from germline, CDR1 is SGHVS and CDR2 is FQNEAQ. J was trimmed by 0 bases and V by 0 bases; bases with no gene match: 11. The CDR3 sequence: CASSLARLAGLTRSYNEQFF. CDR3 sequence (DNA): TGTGCCAGCAGCTTAGCCCGACTAGCGGGCCTAACCCGCTCCTACAATGAGCAGTTCTTC.

This chain links TRBV5-1 with TRBJ2-1; D ambiguous. In germline, CDR1 is SGHRS, CDR2 YFSETQ. CDR3 size: 15 residues. The germline V and J ends were trimmed by 4 bases and 5 bases, with 16 bases remaining between them. The CDR3 spells CASSKIMGVDNEQFF. The CDR3 nucleotides read TGCGCCAGCAGCAAGATTATGGGTGTCGACAATGAGCAGTTCTTC.

There are a few counts of this clonotype. V gene TRBV7-8 combines with J gene TRBJ2-1; 10 nucleotides align to TRBD2. CDR3 length equals 17 residues. Trimming took 6 bases from V and 12 from J; bases not matched to a gene: 20. Per germline, CDR1 SGHVS and CDR2 FQNEAQ. The CDR3 coding sequence is TGTGCCAGCAGAGCGACTAGCGGGCCTAGAGCGGCAATTCCGCAGTTCTTC. It yields the protein CASRATSGPRAAIPQFF. Filled out from reference TRBV7-8 and TRBJ2-1, the complete variable domain reads GAGVSQSPRYKVAKRGQDVALRCDPISGHVSLFWYQQALGQGPEFLTYFQNEAQLDKSGLPSDRFFAERPEGSVSTLKIQRTQQEDSAVYLCASRATSGPRAAIPQFFGPGTRLTVL.

This sequence joins TRBV11-2 and TRBJ1-2, with TRBD1 identical over 8 bases. Trimming cost V 5 bases and J 4 bases; bases outside gene matches: 15. Per the germline V gene, CDR1 is SGHAT and CDR2 is FQNNGV. The CDR3 contains 17 residues. The CDR3 sequence: CASSDSFGTGLSYGYTF. CDR3 coding DNA: TGTGCCAGCAGCGATTCCTTCGGGACAGGCTTGAGCTATGGCTACACCTTC.

A few counts support this clonotype. The chain combines TRBV9 with TRBJ1-3; no firm D call. V was clipped by 5 bases and J by 1 base, with 28 bases between them. The CDR3 is 20 residues long. In germline, CDR1 is SGDLS, CDR2 YYNGEE. CDR3 sequence: CASSSRADSFFRPSGNTIYF. CDR3 coding DNA: TGTGCCAGCAGTTCCCGGGCGGATTCTTTCTTCCGGCCGTCTGGAAACACCATATATTTT.